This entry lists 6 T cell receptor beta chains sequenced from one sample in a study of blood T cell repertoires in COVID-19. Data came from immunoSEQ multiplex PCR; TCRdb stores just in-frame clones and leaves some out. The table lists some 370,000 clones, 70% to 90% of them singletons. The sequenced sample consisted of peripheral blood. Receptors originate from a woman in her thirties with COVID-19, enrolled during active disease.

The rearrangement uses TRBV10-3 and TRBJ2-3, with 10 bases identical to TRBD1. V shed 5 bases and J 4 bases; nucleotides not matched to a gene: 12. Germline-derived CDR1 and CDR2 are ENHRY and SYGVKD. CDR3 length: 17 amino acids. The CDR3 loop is CAISPGQGPALPDTQYF. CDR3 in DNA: TGTGCCATCAGTCCGGGACAGGGGCCCGCCTTACCAGATACGCAGTATTTT.

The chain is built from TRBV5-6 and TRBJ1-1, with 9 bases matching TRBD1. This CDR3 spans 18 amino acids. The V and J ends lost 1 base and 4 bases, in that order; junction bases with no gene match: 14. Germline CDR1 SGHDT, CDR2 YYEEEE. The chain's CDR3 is CASSLLGQGGGRSTEAFF. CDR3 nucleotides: TGTGCCAGCAGCTTGCTGGGACAGGGAGGGGGGAGGAGCACTGAAGCTTTCTTT.

The CDR3 reads CASSASGTSGPYNEQFF. DNA for the CDR3: TGTGCCAGCAGTGCATCCGGGACTAGCGGACCCTACAATGAGCAGTTCTTC. This chain uses TRBV9 with TRBJ2-1; 11 positions match TRBD2. Trimming removed 5 bases from V and 2 bases from J; junction bases left unmatched: 9. The CDR3 runs to 17 residues. Germline V gene lookup returns CDR1 SGDLS and CDR2 YYNGEE.

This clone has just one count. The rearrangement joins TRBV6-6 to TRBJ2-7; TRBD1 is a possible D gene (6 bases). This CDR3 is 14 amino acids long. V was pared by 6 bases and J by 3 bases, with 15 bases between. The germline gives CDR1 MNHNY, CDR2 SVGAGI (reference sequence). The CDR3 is CASRSIPGDYEQYF. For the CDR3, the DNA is TGTGCCAGCAGGTCCATACCAGGGGACTACGAGCAGTACTTC.

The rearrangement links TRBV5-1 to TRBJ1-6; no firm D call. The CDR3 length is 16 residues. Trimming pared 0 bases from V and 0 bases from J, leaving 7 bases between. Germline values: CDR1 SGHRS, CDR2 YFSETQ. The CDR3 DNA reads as TGCGCCAGCAGCTTGGTCGTGAGCTCCTATAATTCACCCCTCCACTTT. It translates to CASSLVVSSYNSPLHF. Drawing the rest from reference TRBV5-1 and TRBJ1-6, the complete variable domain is KAGVTQTPRYLIKTRGQQVTLSCSPISGHRSVSWYQQTPGQGLQFLFEYFSETQRNKGNFPGRFSGRQFSNSRSEMNVSTLELGDSALYLCASSLVVSSYNSPLHFGNGTRLTVT.

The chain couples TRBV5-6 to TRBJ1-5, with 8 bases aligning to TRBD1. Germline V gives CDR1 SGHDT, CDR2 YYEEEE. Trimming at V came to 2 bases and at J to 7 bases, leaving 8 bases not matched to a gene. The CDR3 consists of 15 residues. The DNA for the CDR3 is TGTGCCAGCAGCTTATCGCAGGGGGCCCGGCAGCCCCAGCATTTT. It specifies CASSLSQGARQPQHF.